The clone carrying this T cell receptor beta chain was found a few times. Its antigen is unidentified. The CDR3 has 15 amino acids. Trimming left V 4 bases short and J 6 bases short, with 16 bases between. Germline values: CDR1 SGHNT, CDR2 YYREEE (reference sequence). Produced via immunoSEQ multiplex PCR; TCRdb's table is partial and in-frame only. The sample records hundreds of thousands of clones, under 80% being singletons. These data are taken from a study of shared clonotypes between healthy human individuals. Study-level findings and limits: Non-shared clonotypes displayed generation probabilities falling below those of clonotypes present in all four donors.

The chain is built from TRBV5-4 and TRBJ2-2; D possibly uses TRBD1 or TRBD2 (5 bases each). The receptor was derived from a woman in her thirties in good health. The specimen sequenced was memory CD4+ T cells sorted from blood. Stated subset: CD45RA-negative fraction. The CDR3 loop reads CASSQGGHRPGELFF. The CDR3 DNA sequence: TGTGCCAGCAGCCAAGGAGGACACAGGCCCGGGGAGCTGTTTTTT.